This passage covers 28 T cell receptor beta chains from one sample sequenced in a study of blood T cell repertoires in COVID-19. This table comes from immunoSEQ multiplex PCR, and its TCRdb copy is limited to in-frame clones, with some not included. The data hold approximately 24,000 clones, with 80% to 95% observed a single time. Sequenced input: peripheral blood. All receptors come from a human donor in a cohort sampled during active COVID-19.

In regard to this clone: One junction end disagrees with the germline gene, perhaps due to a read error. This chain connects TRBV7-7 to TRBJ2-5, with D perhaps TRBD2 (5 bases). The germline gives CDR1 SSHAT, CDR2 FNYEAQ (reference sequence). The CDR3 is 16 residues long. CDR3 DNA sequence: TGTGCTAGCAGCCCCGGCGGGTCTCCAAGGACAGAGACCCAGTACTTC. This codes for CASSPGGSPRTETQYF. Supplemented by reference TRBV7-7 and TRBJ2-5, the full variable domain reads GAGVSQSPRYKVTKRGQDVTLRCDPISSHATLYWYQQALGQGPEFLTYFNYEAQPDKSGLPSDRFSAERPEGSISTLTIQRTEQRDSAMYRCASSPGGSPRTETQYFGPGTRLLVL.

The chain uses TRBV5-6 and TRBJ1-2; D may be TRBD1 (6 bases). The CDR3 spans 15 residues. Germline CDR1 reads SGHDT; CDR2 reads YYEEEE. V was shortened by 0 bases and J by 7 bases, with 16 bases between the two germline ends. The CDR3 spells CASSLASVGARGYTF. CDR3 nucleotide sequence: TGTGCCAGCAGCTTGGCTTCGGTGGGGGCGCGTGGCTACACCTTC.

This rearrangement joins TRBV7-2 to TRBJ2-7, with 8 bases lining up with TRBD2. V shed 2 bases, J shed 0 bases, and the junction held 9 bases outside the gene matches. Germline V gene lookup returns CDR1 SGHTA and CDR2 FQGNSA. This CDR3 is built from 17 residues. The CDR3 is CASSLIKSGGSSYEQYF. As DNA, the CDR3 is TGTGCCAGCAGCTTAATTAAAAGCGGGGGCTCCTCCTACGAGCAGTACTTC. Based on the CDR3 plus reference TRBV7-2 and TRBJ2-7, the full variable domain is GAGVSQSPSNKVTEKGKDVELRCDPISGHTALYWYRQSLGQGLEFLIYFQGNSAPDKSGLPSDRFSAERTGGSVSTLTIQRTQQEDSAVYLCASSLIKSGGSSYEQYFGPGTRLTVT.

V usage is TRBV7-2 and J usage is TRBJ1-1; TRBD1 agrees at 9 bases. J lost 0 bases, V lost 5 bases, and 7 bases had no gene match. CDR3 size: 16 residues. The V gene's germline CDR1 is SGHTA and CDR2 FQGNSA. The CDR3 sequence is CASSITGGNMNTEAFF. The CDR3 DNA reads TGTGCCAGCAGCATAACAGGGGGCAACATGAACACTGAAGCTTTCTTT.

The V and J genes are TRBV10-3 and TRBJ2-7; 10 bases agree with TRBD2. This CDR3 spans 13 amino acids. Germline CDR1 and CDR2: ENHRY and SYGVKD. V gave up 6 bases and J gave up 5 bases; unmatched junction bases: 4. The CDR3: CAIRSGTSDEQYF. The CDR3 DNA sequence: TGTGCCATCAGATCCGGGACTAGCGACGAGCAGTACTTC.

CDR3 in amino acids: CASSSSGLGGHEQYF. CDR3 DNA sequence: TGTGCCAGCAGCTCCTCGGGACTAGGTGGCCACGAGCAGTACTTC. This chain links TRBV27 with TRBJ2-7; TRBD2 aligns across 8 bases. Germline CDR1 is MNHEY and CDR2 is SMNVEV (reference sequence). The CDR3 covers 15 residues. J was trimmed by 5 bases and V by 6 bases; bases with no gene match: 12.

The chain combines TRBV9 with TRBJ2-3; 8 nucleotides align to TRBD2. From germline, CDR1 is SGDLS and CDR2 YYNGEE. The CDR3 loop spans 15 amino acids. Trimming removed 4 bases from V and 6 bases from J; junction bases left unmatched: 10. The CDR3 DNA follows: TGTGCCAGCAGCCCGGGGGGGATCCAGGGGGATACGCAGTATTTT. Translated, it gives CASSPGGIQGDTQYF.

This clone showed up just once. The V call is TRBV7-2, the J call TRBJ2-5; D is uncertain. The CDR3 loop spans 14 amino acids. The V gene's germline CDR1 is SGHTA and CDR2 FQGNSA. The V gene lost 5 bases and the J gene lost 0 bases, with 10 bases spanning the gap. CDR3 sequence (DNA): TGTGCCAGCAGCCCCCAGGCGTACCAAGAGACCCAGTACTTC. Translating it yields CASSPQAYQETQYF.

This clone was recorded once. V usage is TRBV2 and J usage is TRBJ2-2; 8 nucleotides agree with TRBD2. Losses at the gene ends were 3 bases for V and 4 bases for J; bases not matched to a gene: 7. The CDR3 covers 16 residues. The germline V gene has CDR1 SNHLY and CDR2 FYNNEI. For the CDR3, the DNA is TGTGCCAGCAGTGACGGGGGGGGCCTGGGCACCGGGGAGCTGTTTTTT. Amino acid sequence: CASSDGGGLGTGELFF.

This sequence joins TRBV12-3 or TRBV12-4 and TRBJ1-2; D gene ambiguous. With 6 bases removed from V and 4 bases from J, the gap between germline ends came to 3 bases. The CDR3 contains 10 residues. CDR3 protein: CASSFYGYTF. As DNA, the CDR3 is TGTGCCAGCAGCTTCTATGGCTACACCTTC.

The rearrangement uses TRBV18 and TRBJ1-6, with D possibly matching TRBD1 (5 bases). Germline lookup yields CDR1 KGHSH and CDR2 LQKENI. This CDR3 contains 13 residues. V was clipped by 7 bases and J by 7 bases, with 11 bases between them. CDR3 loop: CASLTDRNSPLHF. The CDR3 DNA reads TGTGCCAGCTTGACCGACAGAAATTCACCCCTCCACTTT.

The chain uses TRBV24-1 and TRBJ2-2, with TRBD2 identical over 7 bases. V lost 5 bases and J lost 2; bases outside the gene matches: 13. In germline, CDR1 is KGHDR, CDR2 SFDVKD. The CDR3 runs to 18 residues. CDR3 amino acids: CATSAPGGGATNTGELFF. CDR3 nucleotide sequence: TGTGCCACCAGTGCCCCTGGCGGGGGTGCAACCAACACCGGGGAGCTGTTTTTT.

The gene calls are TRBV28 and TRBJ1-5, with D unclear. Trimming left V 2 bases short and J 1 base short, with 12 bases between. The germline gives CDR1 MDHEN, CDR2 SYDVKM. This CDR3 contains 16 residues. CDR3 nucleotide sequence: TGTGCCAGCAGTTTAGGAATTAGAGGGAGCAATCAGCCCCAGCATTTT. This sequence encodes CASSLGIRGSNQPQHF. Together with reference TRBV28 and TRBJ1-5, the CDR3 gives the full variable domain: DVKVTQSSRYLVKRTGEKVFLECVQDMDHENMFWYRQDPGLGLRLIYFSYDVKMKEKGDIPEGYSVSREKKERFSLILESASTNQTSMYLCASSLGIRGSNQPQHFGDGTRLSIL.

The chain links TRBV4-2 to TRBJ2-7, with TRBD1 matching 7 bases. Germline values: CDR1 LGHNA, CDR2 YNFKEQ. With V trimmed by 3 bases and J by 0 bases, 5 bases remained unmatched. This CDR3 is built from 15 residues. For the CDR3, the DNA is TGTGCCAGCAGCCAGGCGACAGGGACCTCCTACGAGCAGTACTTC. It encodes CASSQATGTSYEQYF.

The chain recombines TRBV9 with TRBJ2-5; 9 bases map to TRBD1. The CDR3 is 15 amino acids. The V and J ends lost 3 bases and 5 bases, in that order; junction bases with no gene match: 8. The germline V gene encodes CDR1 SGDLS and CDR2 YYNGEE. In nucleotides, the CDR3 is TGTGCCAGCAGCGGGACAGGGGCTCACAGGGAGACCCAGTACTTC. It is translated as CASSGTGAHRETQYF.

CDR3 sequence: CASSKTGSQETQYF. As DNA, the CDR3 is TGTGCCAGCAGCAAGACAGGGTCCCAAGAGACCCAGTACTTC. The chain joins TRBV5-8 to TRBJ2-5; 7 bases are a match to TRBD1. In germline, CDR1 is SGHTS, CDR2 YDEGEE. This CDR3 contains 14 residues. Trimming at V came to 4 bases and at J to 1 base, leaving 4 bases not matched to a gene.

This chain uses TRBV30 with TRBJ1-5; D possibly corresponds to TRBD1 (5 bases). Germline V gene data show CDR1 as GTSNPN and CDR2 as SVGIG (reference sequence). Trimming pared 1 base from V and 3 bases from J, leaving 7 bases between. The CDR3 is made up of 13 amino acids. The CDR3 DNA follows: TGTGCCTGGAGTGAGGGGCTCAATCAGCCCCAGCATTTT. It encodes CAWSEGLNQPQHF.

This chain uses TRBV7-8 with TRBJ2-5; 8 bases align to TRBD2. Per the germline V gene, CDR1 is SGHVS and CDR2 is FQNEAQ. The V and J ends lost 2 bases and 5 bases, in that order; junction bases with no gene match: 19. The CDR3 is made up of 19 amino acids. The DNA for the CDR3 is TGTGCCAGCAGCTTAATCATGCCTAGCGGGCGAAGACGAGGGGAGACCCAGTACTTC. Protein sequence: CASSLIMPSGRRRGETQYF.

J is TRBJ2-7 and V is TRBV13, with TRBD1 as a possible D gene (6 bases). V gave up 5 bases and J gave up 4 bases, with 9 bases separating them. The CDR3 runs to 12 residues. Germline V lookup: CDR1 PRHDT, CDR2 FYEKMQ (reference sequence). CDR3 sequence: CASSPRGYEQYF. Written as DNA, the CDR3 is TGTGCCAGCAGCCCGAGGGGGTACGAGCAGTACTTC.

The chain combines TRBV2 with TRBJ1-6; D possibly corresponds to TRBD1 (5 bases). Per the germline V gene, CDR1 is SNHLY and CDR2 is FYNNEI. Trimming pared 2 bases from V and 7 bases from J, leaving 12 bases between. This CDR3 has 15 amino acids. The CDR3 nucleotides are TGTGCCAGCAGTGAACGGGGGGGTAGGAATTCACCCCTCCACTTT. Translating gives CASSERGGRNSPLHF.

This chain connects TRBV6-6 to TRBJ2-1, with 10 bases that match TRBD2. This CDR3 is 15 amino acids long. The V and J ends lost 7 bases and 7 bases, in that order; junction bases with no gene match: 10. Germline V gene lookup returns CDR1 MNHNY and CDR2 SVGAGI (reference sequence). The CDR3: CASTRSSGSQNEQFF. The CDR3 nucleotides read TGTGCCAGCACAAGGTCTAGCGGGAGTCAAAATGAGCAGTTCTTC.

As for this clone: An end of the junction does not agree with germline; a read error may underlie this. V is TRBV9 and J is TRBJ2-5; D ambiguous. The germline V gene encodes CDR1 SGDLS and CDR2 YYNGEE. This CDR3 is 14 amino acids long. The CDR3 DNA is TGTGCCAGCACCGTAGGCTCAGGCAAAGAGACCCAGTACTTC. This gives the protein CASTVGSGKETQYF.

The chain joins TRBV27 to TRBJ2-2; no definite D call. CDR3 length: 12 residues. Trimming pared 5 bases from V and 3 bases from J, leaving 4 bases between. Germline V gives CDR1 MNHEY, CDR2 SMNVEV (reference sequence). The CDR3: CASSPYTGELFF. DNA for the CDR3: TGTGCCAGCAGTCCGTACACCGGGGAGCTGTTTTTT.

This chain joins TRBV2 and TRBJ2-1, with 8 positions matching TRBD2. From germline, CDR1 is SNHLY and CDR2 FYNNEI. This CDR3 contains 16 residues. V dropped 7 bases and J dropped 3; count of bases not matched to a gene: 11. For the CDR3, the DNA is TGTGCCAGCACTCCCCCGGGACTAGGGAACTACAATGAGCAGTTCTTC. Translated, it gives CASTPPGLGNYNEQFF.

The chain employs TRBV18 and TRBJ1-1; TRBD1 matches at 9 bases. Trimming cost V 2 bases and J 5 bases; bases outside gene matches: 12. The germline V gene has CDR1 KGHSH and CDR2 LQKENI. The CDR3 contains 17 residues. CDR3 nucleotides: TGTGCCAGCTCACCATCAATCCGGGACAGGGATGGGACTGAAGCTTTCTTT. It translates to CASSPSIRDRDGTEAFF. Drawing the rest from reference TRBV18 and TRBJ1-1, the complete variable domain is NAGVMQNPRHLVRRRGQEARLRCSPMKGHSHVYWYRQLPEEGLKFMVYLQKENIIDESGMPKERFSAEFPKEGPSILRIQQVVRGDSAAYFCASSPSIRDRDGTEAFFGQGTRLTVV.

J is TRBJ2-1 and V is TRBV28; TRBD1 aligns across 7 bases. With 5 bases clipped from V and 6 bases from J, the junction kept 13 bases outside the gene matches. CDR1 is MDHEN, CDR2 SYDVKM, per germline. The CDR3 consists of 16 residues. CDR3 DNA: TGTGCCAGCAGTCCTAGACAGGGTCGGCCGGGCAATGAGCAGTTCTTC. Protein product: CASSPRQGRPGNEQFF.

The V and J genes are TRBV11-3 and TRBJ1-3; TRBD1 matches 11 bases. This CDR3 contains 16 residues. Trimming took 5 bases from V and 2 from J; bases not matched to a gene: 5. Germline V CDR1 and CDR2: SGHNT, YENEEA. For the CDR3, the DNA is TGTGCCAGCAGCACAGGGACAGGGGGAACTGGAAACACCATATATTTT. Translated, it gives CASSTGTGGTGNTIYF.

The rearrangement links TRBV7-9 to TRBJ1-1; a possible D gene is TRBD1 (5 bases). Looked up from germline, CDR1 is SEHNR and CDR2 is FQNEAQ (reference sequence). The CDR3 consists of 19 residues. The V end lost 5 bases, the J end lost 0 bases, and 25 bases lay between the germline ends. As DNA, the CDR3 is TGTGCCAGCAGCCTCGATGGCGGGGCTGGGGGGGTGATGAACACTGAAGCTTTCTTT. It translates to CASSLDGGAGGVMNTEAFF.